The next 25 T cell receptor beta chains were all read from a single sample in a study of blood T cell repertoires in COVID-19. Libraries were prepared by immunoSEQ multiplex PCR; TCRdb keeps only in-frame clonotypes and omits some of them. The profile shows some 220,000 clones, 75% to 90% of them singletons. The sample comprised peripheral blood. The receptors derive from a woman in her 70s with COVID-19, enrolled during active disease.

This rearrangement joins TRBV5-1 to TRBJ2-2; D unresolved. Germline V gene sequence: CDR1 SGHRS, CDR2 YFSETQ. V was shortened by 4 bases and J by 4 bases, with 8 bases between the two germline ends. This CDR3 region has 13 residues. The CDR3 is CASSMKSTGELFF. The CDR3 bases are TGCGCCAGCAGCATGAAGAGCACCGGGGAGCTGTTTTTT. The entire variable domain, with the rest obtained from reference TRBV5-1 and TRBJ2-2, is as follows: KAGVTQTPRYLIKTRGQQVTLSCSPISGHRSVSWYQQTPGQGLQFLFEYFSETQRNKGNFPGRFSGRQFSNSRSEMNVSTLELGDSALYLCASSMKSTGELFFGEGSRLTVL.

This chain joins TRBV2 and TRBJ2-2; 8 bases line up with TRBD2. This CDR3 spans 16 amino acids. CDR1 is SNHLY and CDR2 is FYNNEI in the germline V gene. V lost 2 bases and J lost 3; bases outside the gene matches: 5. DNA for the CDR3: TGTGCCAGCAGTGAAACCGGGAGGGGGGACACCGGGGAGCTGTTTTTT. Residues: CASSETGRGDTGELFF.

The gene calls are TRBV7-8 and TRBJ1-6; 10 positions agree with TRBD1. The V segment lost 5 bases and the J segment 5 bases; nucleotides outside the gene matches: 12. The CDR3 sequence is 18 residues long. The V gene's germline CDR1 is SGHVS and CDR2 FQNEAQ. CDR3 bases: TGTGCCAGCAGCACGGGACAGGGGAGCGGGAAGAATAATTCACCCCTCCACTTT. This gives the protein CASSTGQGSGKNNSPLHF. Full variable domain (remainder filled in from reference TRBV7-8 and TRBJ1-6): GAGVSQSPRYKVAKRGQDVALRCDPISGHVSLFWYQQALGQGPEFLTYFQNEAQLDKSGLPSDRFFAERPEGSVSTLKIQRTQQEDSAVYLCASSTGQGSGKNNSPLHFGNGTRLTVT.

The CDR3 spells CAWSIQGRWGGYTF. CDR3 coding DNA: TGTGCCTGGAGCATCCAGGGGCGCTGGGGAGGCTACACCTTC. The chain uses TRBV30 and TRBJ1-2; weak D call: TRBD1 (6 bases). The CDR3 has 14 amino acids. Trimming took off 3 bases at V and 8 bases at J, with 19 bases between the two ends. The germline CDR1 and CDR2 sequences are GTSNPN and SVGIG (reference sequence).

The genes are TRBV7-2 and TRBJ1-1, with TRBD1 matching over 11 bases. Germline values: CDR1 SGHTA, CDR2 FQGNSA. The length of the CDR3 is 14 residues. V trimming: 7 bases; J trimming: 4 bases; junction bases outside the gene matches: 5. The CDR3 DNA sequence: TGTGCCAGCACCGGACAGGGGGCTTCCACTGAAGCTTTCTTT. Residues: CASTGQGASTEAFF.

This chain joins TRBV24-1 and TRBJ2-7; the D gene is possibly TRBD1 (5 bases). Looked up from germline, CDR1 is KGHDR and CDR2 is SFDVKD. Trimming stripped 4 bases from V and 2 bases from J, with 17 bases between. This CDR3 has 16 amino acids. The DNA of the CDR3 is TGTGCCACCAGTGAGGTTCTTAGACAGAGTACCTACGAGCAGTACTTC. It yields the protein CATSEVLRQSTYEQYF.

The count of this clone is one. The chain uses TRBV4-3 and TRBJ2-5, with a weak D call TRBD1 (6 bases). The CDR3 spans 16 residues. V gave up 0 bases and J gave up 2 bases, with 13 bases separating them. CDR1 and CDR2 from the germline V gene are LGHNA and YSLEER. The DNA for the CDR3 is TGCGCCAGCAGCCAAGATTGGGGGCGCCCTCAAGAGACCCAGTACTTC. Its translation is CASSQDWGRPQETQYF.

The chain links TRBV7-6 to TRBJ2-3, with 12 positions matching TRBD2. Germline values: CDR1 SGHVS, CDR2 FNYEAQ. The J segment lost 8 bases and the V segment lost 4 bases, leaving 7 bases of the junction unmatched. CDR3 length equals 15 residues. CDR3 in DNA: TGTGCCAGCAGCTCTAGCGGGAGGGGCCTGGGTACGCAGTATTTT. This gives the protein CASSSSGRGLGTQYF.

The V call is TRBV3-1 (or the pseudogene TRBV3-2), the J call TRBJ2-5; D is unclear. Germline CDR1 LGHDT, CDR2 YNNKEL (reference sequence). Trimming removed 4 bases from V and 0 bases from J, with 6 bases in between. This CDR3 contains 13 residues. CDR3 loop: CASSLNYQETQYF. CDR3 in DNA: TGTGCCAGCAGCCTTAATTACCAAGAGACCCAGTACTTC.

This chain uses TRBV2 with TRBJ1-1; D might be TRBD1 (5 bases). The germline gives CDR1 SNHLY, CDR2 FYNNEI. The CDR3 is made up of 15 amino acids. Trimming cost V 8 bases and J 2 bases, with 18 bases left between them. Here the CDR3 reads CASETTGLLNTEAFF. Written as DNA, the CDR3 is TGTGCCAGCGAAACAACGGGACTTCTAAACACTGAAGCTTTCTTT.

V and J are TRBV5-1 and TRBJ1-5, with 8 bases that match TRBD1. The CDR3 is 15 residues long. V lost 2 bases, J lost 6 bases, and 7 bases stayed unmatched. Germline V gives CDR1 SGHRS, CDR2 YFSETQ. The CDR3 DNA follows: TGCGCCAGCAGCTTAGGGACAGGAGGGGTTCAGCCCCAGCATTTT. It encodes CASSLGTGGVQPQHF.

This clone was recorded once. The chain combines TRBV29-1 with TRBJ2-3; D is perhaps TRBD1 (6 bases). Germline V gene lookup returns CDR1 SQVTM and CDR2 ANQGSEA. Trimming cost V 4 bases and J 5 bases, with 16 bases left between them. The CDR3 spans 14 residues. The CDR3 loop is CSVGPERGRDTQYF. CDR3 in DNA: TGCAGCGTTGGGCCGGAGAGGGGGAGAGATACGCAGTATTTT.

The V gene is TRBV2, the J gene TRBJ2-5; maybe TRBD2 (5 bases). The CDR3 covers 14 residues. Germline CDR1 reads SNHLY; CDR2 reads FYNNEI. Trimming took off 6 bases at V and 2 bases at J, with 13 bases between the two ends. The CDR3 protein is CASRGPGRQETQYF. The CDR3 nucleotides read TGTGCCAGCAGGGGCCCGGGGAGACAAGAGACCCAGTACTTC.

The genes are TRBV12-3 or TRBV12-4 and TRBJ2-1, with D possibly being TRBD2 (5 bases). The CDR3 consists of 13 residues. V was cut by 6 bases and J by 4 bases, with 10 bases left in between. DNA of the CDR3: TGTGCCAGCAGCTTGGACTTTTACAATGAGCAGTTCTTC. It codes for CASSLDFYNEQFF.

V and J are TRBV5-6 and TRBJ2-7, with 9 bases fitting TRBD1. Germline trimming cut 3 bases from V and 7 bases from J; bases unmatched to any gene: 5. The V gene's germline CDR1 is SGHDT and CDR2 YYEEEE. CDR3 length: 13 amino acids. The CDR3 DNA reads TGTGCCAGCAGCTATCGACAGGGGGGAGAGCAGTACTTC. Protein: CASSYRQGGEQYF.

This chain joins TRBV6-5 and TRBJ1-1, with 7 bases that match TRBD1. The junction had 7 bases not matched to a gene; V was cut back by 4 bases and J by 8 bases. Germline assignment: CDR1 MNHEY and CDR2 SVGAGI. This CDR3 has 13 amino acids. Here the CDR3 reads CASSSRDSLEAFF. CDR3 nucleotides: TGTGCCAGCAGTTCCCGGGACAGCCTCGAAGCTTTCTTT.

DNA for the CDR3: TGTGCCAGCAGCTTACCGTCGGGGAGCGGCTACACCTTC. As protein: CASSLPSGSGYTF. This chain joins TRBV7-9 and TRBJ1-2; D unclear. CDR3 size: 13 residues. Germline CDR1 and CDR2: SEHNR and FQNEAQ (reference sequence). The germline V and J ends were trimmed by 2 bases and 8 bases, with 12 bases remaining between them.

The chain is built from TRBV24-1 and TRBJ2-7, with 11 nucleotides matching TRBD2. The germline gives CDR1 KGHDR, CDR2 SFDVKD. The V gene end was trimmed by 4 bases and the J gene end by 5 bases; junction bases not matched to a gene: 6. The CDR3 totals 15 residues. The CDR3 loop is CATSDRTSGSNEQYF. DNA for the CDR3: TGTGCCACCAGTGACCGTACTAGCGGGAGCAACGAGCAGTACTTC.

The genes are TRBV5-4 and TRBJ1-6; TRBD1 aligns across 7 bases. The CDR3 sequence is 14 residues long. Losses at the gene ends were 4 bases for V and 10 bases for J; bases not matched to a gene: 8. In germline, CDR1 is SGHNT, CDR2 YYREEE (reference sequence). The CDR3 DNA is TGTGCCAGCAGCCACCGGGACAGCTTCTCACCCCTCCACTTT. This sequence encodes CASSHRDSFSPLHF.

The chain recombines TRBV11-3 with TRBJ2-1, with TRBD2 matching 13 bases. Germline trimming cut 1 base from V and 7 bases from J; bases unmatched to any gene: 7. Germline-derived CDR1 and CDR2 are SGHNT and YENEEA. The CDR3 is 17 residues long. The CDR3 sequence: CASSLGTSGSSGNEQFF. The CDR3 nucleotides read TGTGCCAGCAGCTTAGGGACTAGCGGGAGCTCAGGTAATGAGCAGTTCTTC.

This clone occurred a few times. V gene TRBV28 combines with J gene TRBJ2-2, with D possibly being TRBD1 (6 bases). This CDR3 spans 20 amino acids. Trimming cost V 5 bases and J 4 bases, with 29 bases left between them. Germline-derived CDR1 and CDR2 are MDHEN and SYDVKM. The CDR3 here is CASSTHTQYRVVYSTGELFF. As DNA, the CDR3 is TGTGCCAGCAGTACCCATACACAGTACAGGGTGGTATACAGCACCGGGGAGCTGTTTTTT.

The chain couples TRBV6-5 to TRBJ1-6; D unresolved. Germline CDR1 reads MNHEY; CDR2 reads SVGAGI. CDR3 size: 15 residues. V was pared by 6 bases and J by 3 bases, with 12 bases between. The CDR3 DNA is TGTGCCAGCAGGCTACCGGGAGTCTATAATTCACCCCTCCACTTT. This gives the protein CASRLPGVYNSPLHF.

The chain is built from TRBV7-9 and TRBJ1-1; TRBD1 is a possible D gene (6 bases). The CDR3 spans 11 residues. Per the germline V gene, CDR1 is SEHNR and CDR2 is FQNEAQ (reference sequence). V gave up 8 bases and J gave up 11 bases, with 15 bases separating them. The CDR3 bases are TGTGCCAGCGGGGACACCGTGGGCGCTTTCTTT. This translates into CASGDTVGAFF. The entire variable domain, with the rest obtained from reference TRBV7-9 and TRBJ1-1, is as follows: DTGVSQNPRHKITKRGQNVTFRCDPISEHNRLYWYRQTLGQGPEFLTYFQNEAQLEKSRLLSDRFSAERPKGSFSTLEIQRTEQGDSAMYLCASGDTVGAFFGQGTRLTVV.

The rearrangement joins TRBV21-1 to TRBJ2-7; the DNA was not compared with TRBD2, the D call given in the table. TRBV21-1 constitutes a pseudogene. The CDR3 length is 18 residues. In DNA form, the CDR3 reads TGTGCCAGCAGCATCCGAGGATGGGGGACTAGCGGCCTTTACGAGCAGTACTTC. Residues: CASSIRGWGTSGLYEQYF.

The chain combines TRBV4-1 with TRBJ2-7, with 8 bases lining up with TRBD2. This CDR3 is built from 15 residues. Germline V gene sequence: CDR1 MGHRA, CDR2 YSYEKL. J gave up 4 bases and V 1 base, and 6 bases lay outside the gene matches. This CDR3 reads CASSQGAGAPYEQYF. In DNA, the CDR3 is TGCGCCAGCAGCCAAGGAGCGGGAGCCCCGTACGAGCAGTACTTC.